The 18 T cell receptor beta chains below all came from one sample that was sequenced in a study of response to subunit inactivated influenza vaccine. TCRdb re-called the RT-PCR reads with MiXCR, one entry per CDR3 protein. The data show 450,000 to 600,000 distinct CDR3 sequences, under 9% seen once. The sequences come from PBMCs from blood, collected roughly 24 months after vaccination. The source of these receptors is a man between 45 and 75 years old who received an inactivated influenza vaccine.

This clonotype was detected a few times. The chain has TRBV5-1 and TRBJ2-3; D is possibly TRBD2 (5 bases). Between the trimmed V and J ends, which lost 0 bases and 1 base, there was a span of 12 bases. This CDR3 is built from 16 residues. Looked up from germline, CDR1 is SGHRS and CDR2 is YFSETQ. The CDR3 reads CASSLGGSKGTDTQYF. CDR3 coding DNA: TGCGCCAGCAGCTTGGGAGGGAGTAAGGGCACAGATACGCAGTATTTT. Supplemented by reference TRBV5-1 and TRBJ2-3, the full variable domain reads KAGVTQTPRYLIKTRGQQVTLSCSPISGHRSVSWYQQTPGQGLQFLFEYFSETQRNKGNFPGRFSGRQFSNSRSEMNVSTLELGDSALYLCASSLGGSKGTDTQYFGPGTRLTVL.

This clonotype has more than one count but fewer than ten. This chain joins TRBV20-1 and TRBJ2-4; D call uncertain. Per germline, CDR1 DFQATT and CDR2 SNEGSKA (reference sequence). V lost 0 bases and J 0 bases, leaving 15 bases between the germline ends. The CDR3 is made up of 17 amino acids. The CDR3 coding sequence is TGCAGTGCTAGAGACTGGCAGGTGGATCTAGCCAAAAACATTCAGTACTTC. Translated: CSARDWQVDLAKNIQYF.

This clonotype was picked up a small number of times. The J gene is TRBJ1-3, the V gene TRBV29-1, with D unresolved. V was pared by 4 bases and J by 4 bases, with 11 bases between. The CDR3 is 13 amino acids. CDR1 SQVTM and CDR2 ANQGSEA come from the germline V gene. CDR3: CSVGTVNGNTIYF. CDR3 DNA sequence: TGCAGCGTTGGGACTGTGAACGGAAACACCATATATTTT.

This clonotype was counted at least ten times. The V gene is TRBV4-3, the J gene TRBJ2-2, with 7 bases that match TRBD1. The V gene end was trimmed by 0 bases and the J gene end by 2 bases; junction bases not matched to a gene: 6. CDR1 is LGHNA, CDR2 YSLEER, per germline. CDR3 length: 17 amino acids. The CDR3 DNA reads TGCGCCAGCAGCCAAGAACCGGGACAGCCAAACACCGGGGAGCTGTTTTTT. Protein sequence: CASSQEPGQPNTGELFF.

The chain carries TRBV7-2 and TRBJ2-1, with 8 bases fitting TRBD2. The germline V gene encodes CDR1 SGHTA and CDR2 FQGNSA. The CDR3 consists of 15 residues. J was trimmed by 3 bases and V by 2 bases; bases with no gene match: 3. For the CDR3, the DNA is TGTGCCAGCAGCTTACTTACTAGCGGCTACAATGAGCAGTTCTTC. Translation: CASSLLTSGYNEQFF.

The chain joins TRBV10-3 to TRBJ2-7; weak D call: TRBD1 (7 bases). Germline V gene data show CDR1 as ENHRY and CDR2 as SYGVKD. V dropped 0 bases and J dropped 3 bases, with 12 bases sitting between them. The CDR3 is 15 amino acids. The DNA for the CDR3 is TGTGCCATCAGTGAGTCGATCCAGGGGGGCTACGAGCAGTACTTC. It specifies CAISESIQGGYEQYF.

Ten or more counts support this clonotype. CDR3 bases: TGTGCCAGCAGCATACGAGGGCATACCCCCTACGAGCAGTACTTC. Translating gives CASSIRGHTPYEQYF. This chain joins TRBV28 and TRBJ2-7; D might be TRBD2 (5 bases). The germline gives CDR1 MDHEN, CDR2 SYDVKM. The length of the CDR3 is 15 residues. V dropped 6 bases and J dropped 2 bases, with 17 bases sitting between them.

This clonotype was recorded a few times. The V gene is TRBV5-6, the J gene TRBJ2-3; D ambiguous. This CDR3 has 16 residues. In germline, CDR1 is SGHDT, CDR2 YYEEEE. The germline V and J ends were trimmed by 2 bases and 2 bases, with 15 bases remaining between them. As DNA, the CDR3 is TGTGCCAGCAGCTTCGAAGGGCTAACCTTCACAGATACGCAGTATTTT. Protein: CASSFEGLTFTDTQYF.

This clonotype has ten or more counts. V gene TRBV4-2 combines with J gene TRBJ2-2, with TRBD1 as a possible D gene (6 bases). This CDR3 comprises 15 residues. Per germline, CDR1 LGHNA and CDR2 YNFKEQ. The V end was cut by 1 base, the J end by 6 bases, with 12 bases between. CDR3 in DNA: TGTGCCAGCAGCCAAGCGAGCAGGGGTGCCGGGGAGCTGTTTTTT. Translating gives CASSQASRGAGELFF.

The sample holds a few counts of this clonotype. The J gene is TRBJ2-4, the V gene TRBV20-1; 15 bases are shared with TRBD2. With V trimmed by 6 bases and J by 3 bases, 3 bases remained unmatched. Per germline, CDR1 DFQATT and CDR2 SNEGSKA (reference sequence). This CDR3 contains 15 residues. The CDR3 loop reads CSARTSGRVKNIQYF. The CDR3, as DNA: TGCAGTGCGCGGACTAGCGGGAGGGTCAAAAACATTCAGTACTTC.

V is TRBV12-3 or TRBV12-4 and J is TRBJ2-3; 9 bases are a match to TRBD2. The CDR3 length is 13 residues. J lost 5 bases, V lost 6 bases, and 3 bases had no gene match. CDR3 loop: CASRRLAVDTQYF. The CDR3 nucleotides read TGTGCCAGCAGGCGACTAGCGGTAGATACGCAGTATTTT.

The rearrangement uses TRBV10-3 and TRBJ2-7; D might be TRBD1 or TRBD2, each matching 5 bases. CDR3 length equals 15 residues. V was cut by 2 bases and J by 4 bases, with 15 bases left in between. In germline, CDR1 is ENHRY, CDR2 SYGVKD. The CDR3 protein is CAISEHGGTRYEQYF. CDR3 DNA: TGTGCCATCAGTGAGCATGGGGGAACTAGGTACGAGCAGTACTTC.

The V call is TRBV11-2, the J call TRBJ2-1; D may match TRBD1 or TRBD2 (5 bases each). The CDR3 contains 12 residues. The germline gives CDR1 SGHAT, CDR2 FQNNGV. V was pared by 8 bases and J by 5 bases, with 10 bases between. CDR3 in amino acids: CASGGVHNEQFF. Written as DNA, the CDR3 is TGTGCCAGCGGGGGAGTCCACAATGAGCAGTTCTTC.

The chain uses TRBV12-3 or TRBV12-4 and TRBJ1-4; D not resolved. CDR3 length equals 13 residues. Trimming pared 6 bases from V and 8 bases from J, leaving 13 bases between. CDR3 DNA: TGTGCCAGCAGCCACGGAATGGTAGAAAAACTGTTTTTT. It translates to CASSHGMVEKLFF.

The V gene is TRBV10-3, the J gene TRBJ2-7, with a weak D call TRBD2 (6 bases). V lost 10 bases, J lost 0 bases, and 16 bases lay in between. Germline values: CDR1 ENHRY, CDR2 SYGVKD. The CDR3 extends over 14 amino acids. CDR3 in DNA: TGTGCCACCACCAGGACGGACTACTCCTACGAGCAGTACTTC. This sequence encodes CATTRTDYSYEQYF.

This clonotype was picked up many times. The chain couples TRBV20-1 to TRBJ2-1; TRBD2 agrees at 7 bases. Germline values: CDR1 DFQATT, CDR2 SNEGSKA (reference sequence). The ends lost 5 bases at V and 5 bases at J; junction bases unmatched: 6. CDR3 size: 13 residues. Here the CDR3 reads CSAGGLNDNEQFF. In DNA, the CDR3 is TGCAGTGCTGGGGGACTAAACGACAATGAGCAGTTCTTC.

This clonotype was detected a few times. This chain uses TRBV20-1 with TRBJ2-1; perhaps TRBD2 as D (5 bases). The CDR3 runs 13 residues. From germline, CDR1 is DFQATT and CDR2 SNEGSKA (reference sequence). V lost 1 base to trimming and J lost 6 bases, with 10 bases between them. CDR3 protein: CSARAVGANEQFF. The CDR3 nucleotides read TGCAGTGCTAGAGCCGTGGGAGCCAATGAGCAGTTCTTC.

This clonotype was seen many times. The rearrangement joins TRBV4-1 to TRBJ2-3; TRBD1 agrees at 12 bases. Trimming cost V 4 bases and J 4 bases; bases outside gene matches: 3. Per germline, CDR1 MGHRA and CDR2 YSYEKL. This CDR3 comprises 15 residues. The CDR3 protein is CASSRDRGRSDTQYF. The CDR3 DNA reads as TGCGCCAGCAGCCGGGACAGGGGGCGATCAGATACGCAGTATTTT.